Presented here are 28 T cell receptor beta chains from one specimen sequenced in a study of identical twins. TCRdb called the 5' RACE reads again in MiXCR, with one record for every CDR3 protein. The repertoire holds 1.5 million to 2 million distinct CDR3 sequences, 25% to 35% seen once, with approximately 0.25% in the top ten. The specimen sequenced was cord blood. The receptors stem from a newborn girl in good health.

This clonotype was seen a few times. CDR3 nucleotides: TGTGCCAGCAGTCGCAGGGCTAGCTCCTACGAGCAGTACTTC. The encoded protein is CASSRRASSYEQYF. The chain has TRBV28 and TRBJ2-7, with D tentatively TRBD1 (5 bases). The CDR3 has 14 residues. Trimming took off 5 bases at V and 0 bases at J, with 11 bases between the two ends. The germline V gene has CDR1 MDHEN and CDR2 SYDVKM.

The V gene is TRBV4-2, the J gene TRBJ2-1; no firm D call. Germline values: CDR1 LGHNA, CDR2 YNFKEQ. There are 12 residues in the CDR3. V was clipped by 1 base and J by 8 bases, with 6 bases between them. The CDR3 protein is CASSQGADEQFF. CDR3 coding DNA: TGTGCCAGCAGCCAAGGTGCGGATGAGCAGTTCTTC.

The J gene is TRBJ1-5, the V gene TRBV29-1, with 7 bases aligning to TRBD1. The CDR3 runs 16 residues. V was pared by 5 bases and J by 0 bases, with 10 bases of the junction left unmatched. Germline V gene data show CDR1 as SQVTM and CDR2 as ANQGSEA. DNA of the CDR3: TGCAGCGTTTCAGGGGGGGGGATCGGTAGCAATCAGCCCCAGCATTTT. This gives the protein CSVSGGGIGSNQPQHF.

This clonotype appeared a single time. A junction boundary mismatches the germline segment, possibly from a read error. The chain employs TRBV20-1 and TRBJ1-2; TRBD1 aligns across 8 bases. This CDR3 contains 13 residues. Germline CDR1 DFQATT, CDR2 SNEGSKA (reference sequence). As DNA, the CDR3 is TGCGGTGCTACCCCCGGACAGGGCTATGGCTACACCTTC. Encoded protein: CGATPGQGYGYTF.

The table lists this clonotype with a few counts. The V gene is TRBV20-1, the J gene TRBJ2-7; 14 positions agree with TRBD2. The V segment lost 4 bases and the J segment 0 bases; nucleotides outside the gene matches: 5. This CDR3 has 16 residues. Germline-derived CDR1 and CDR2 are DFQATT and SNEGSKA (reference sequence). The CDR3 protein is CSAKGLAGGPSYEQYF. Here the CDR3 DNA reads TGCAGTGCTAAAGGACTAGCGGGAGGCCCCTCCTACGAGCAGTACTTC.

The chain employs TRBV5-1 and TRBJ2-3, with 10 bases lining up with TRBD1. The CDR3 sequence is 15 residues long. Germline V gene data show CDR1 as SGHRS and CDR2 as YFSETQ. With 0 bases clipped from V and 4 bases from J, the junction kept 2 bases outside the gene matches. As DNA, the CDR3 is TGCGCCAGCAGCTTGGCGACAGGGGGCGCAGATACGCAGTATTTT. Translated: CASSLATGGADTQYF.

This chain uses TRBV5-1 with TRBJ2-3; D unclear. V lost 5 bases, J lost 1 base, and 14 bases lay in between. The length of the CDR3 is 15 residues. Per germline, CDR1 SGHRS and CDR2 YFSETQ. The CDR3 sequence is CASSPQEKGTDTQYF. The DNA of the CDR3 is TGCGCCAGCAGTCCTCAGGAGAAGGGCACAGATACGCAGTATTTT.

Comments on this clonotype: The junction departs from the called germline gene at one end, perhaps through a read error. The rearrangement links TRBV5-4 to TRBJ1-2; D is undetermined. This CDR3 comprises 13 residues. Germline assignment: CDR1 SGHNT and CDR2 YYREEE (reference sequence). The CDR3 nucleotides are TGTGCCAGCCAGACGGACCAGAACTATGGCCACACCTTC. Amino acids: CASQTDQNYGHTF.

This clonotype was observed at least ten times. The V call is TRBV4-2, the J call TRBJ2-7; D is unclear. With 6 bases removed from V and 0 bases from J, the gap between germline ends came to 12 bases. Germline V gene sequence: CDR1 LGHNA, CDR2 YNFKEQ. This CDR3 is built from 14 residues. The DNA for the CDR3 is TGTGCCAGCAGAGCGACGGTCAGCTCCTACGAGCAGTACTTC. Residues: CASRATVSSYEQYF.

This rearrangement joins TRBV20-1 to TRBJ2-3, with 12 bases matching TRBD2. V shed 1 base and J 5 bases; nucleotides not matched to a gene: 13. The CDR3 extends over 18 amino acids. Per germline, CDR1 DFQATT and CDR2 SNEGSKA (reference sequence). CDR3 nucleotides: TGCAGTGCTAGAGGTCTAGCGGGGGGGCCAAAACGTTTAGATACGCAGTATTTT. This sequence encodes CSARGLAGGPKRLDTQYF.

As concerns this clonotype: A single base separates this from a much larger clone, so it may be a read error. The rearrangement uses TRBV3-1 and TRBJ2-1; D is unclear. Trimming cost V 0 bases and J 13 bases, with 10 bases left between them. Germline assignment: CDR1 LGHDT and CDR2 YNNKEL (reference sequence). This CDR3 comprises 12 residues. DNA of the CDR3: TGTGCCAGCAGCCAAGATGAAGAGACCCAGTTCTTC. This encodes CASSQDEETQFF.

This clonotype has only one observation. The chain has TRBV24-1 and TRBJ2-3; TRBD1 aligns across 8 bases. The germline gives CDR1 KGHDR, CDR2 SFDVKD. J gave up 0 bases and V 3 bases, and 10 bases lay outside the gene matches. The CDR3 consists of 18 residues. The chain's CDR3 is CATSDPPGGSTSTDTQYF. CDR3 sequence (DNA): TGTGCCACCAGTGATCCGCCAGGGGGCTCGACTAGCACAGATACGCAGTATTTT.

The sample holds a few counts of this clonotype. In nucleotides, the CDR3 is TGTGCCAGCTTGACAGGGGGCTATGGCTACACCTTC. Encoded protein: CASLTGGYGYTF. V is TRBV2 and J is TRBJ1-2; 9 positions agree with TRBD1. V shed 8 bases and J 4 bases; nucleotides not matched to a gene: 2. The CDR3 extends over 12 amino acids. Germline V gene sequence: CDR1 SNHLY, CDR2 FYNNEI.

The CDR3 here is CASSFLQGAGNSPLHF. The CDR3 DNA sequence: TGTGCCAGCAGTTTCTTACAGGGGGCGGGGAATTCACCCCTCCACTTT. This chain connects TRBV27 to TRBJ1-6; TRBD1 matches 9 bases. The V gene end was trimmed by 3 bases and the J gene end by 7 bases; junction bases not matched to a gene: 7. CDR3 length: 16 amino acids. Germline V gene sequence: CDR1 MNHEY, CDR2 SMNVEV (reference sequence).

V and J are TRBV21-1 and TRBJ2-3; no check of the table's D call, TRBD2, against the DNA was made. TRBV21-1 is designated a pseudogene. This CDR3 spans 17 amino acids. Here the CDR3 DNA reads TGTGCCAGCAGCAAAGATGGGACTAGAGGGGGCACAGATACGCAGTATTTT. Translation gives CASSKDGTRGGTDTQYF.

This chain connects TRBV5-6 to TRBJ1-6, with D possibly being TRBD1 (5 bases). Germline lookup yields CDR1 SGHDT and CDR2 YYEEEE. This CDR3 comprises 16 residues. V was pared by 2 bases and J by 9 bases, with 18 bases between. CDR3 in DNA: TGTGCCAGCAGCTTATCCGGACACAGCATTACTTCACCCCTCCACTTT. Translation: CASSLSGHSITSPLHF. The variable domain in full, with the rest retrieved from reference TRBV5-6 and TRBJ1-6, is DAGVTQSPTHLIKTRGQQVTLRCSPKSGHDTVSWYQQALGQGPQFIFQYYEEEERQRGNFPDRFSGHQFPNYSSELNVNALLLGDSALYLCASSLSGHSITSPLHFGNGTRLTVT.

In this sample, this clonotype turned up many times. The CDR3 nucleotides read TGTGCCAGCAGCCTAATGGGGGGTAACACTGAAGCTTTCTTT. Protein: CASSLMGGNTEAFF. V and J are TRBV12-3 or TRBV12-4 and TRBJ1-1; a possible D gene is TRBD1 (5 bases). Trimming left V 6 bases short and J 2 bases short, with 13 bases between. CDR3 size: 14 residues.

This clonotype came up a few times. The rearrangement uses TRBV2 and TRBJ2-4; perhaps TRBD1 as D (5 bases). Germline CDR1 reads SNHLY; CDR2 reads FYNNEI. V was pared by 4 bases and J by 0 bases, with 13 bases between. The CDR3 runs to 16 residues. The chain's CDR3 is CASSARTFTAKNIQYF. The CDR3 coding sequence is TGTGCCAGCAGTGCACGGACATTTACAGCCAAAAACATTCAGTACTTC. Filled out from reference TRBV2 and TRBJ2-4, the complete variable domain reads EPEVTQTPSHQVTQMGQEVILRCVPISNHLYFYWYRQILGQKVEFLVSFYNNEISEKSEIFDDQFSVERPDGSNFTLKIRSTKLEDSAMYFCASSARTFTAKNIQYFGAGTRLSVL.

This clonotype was counted between two and nine times. The chain recombines TRBV7-2 with TRBJ2-7, with D perhaps matching TRBD1 (6 bases). Trimming cost V 2 bases and J 3 bases, with 11 bases left between them. The CDR3 extends over 14 amino acids. The V gene's germline CDR1 is SGHTA and CDR2 FQGNSA. CDR3 bases: TGTGCCAGCAGCTTACAGCGACAGGTCTACGAGCAGTACTTC. Protein product: CASSLQRQVYEQYF.

A few counts support this clonotype. The chain carries TRBV20-1 and TRBJ2-3; no firm D call. Germline assignment: CDR1 DFQATT and CDR2 SNEGSKA (reference sequence). CDR3 length: 14 residues. V lost 3 bases and J lost 6, with 16 bases in between. The CDR3 here is CSASAAAVTDTQYF. CDR3 bases: TGCAGTGCTAGTGCCGCGGCAGTTACCGATACGCAGTATTTT.

The rearrangement joins TRBV19 to TRBJ1-2, with D unclear. The CDR3 spans 16 residues. Trimming removed 4 bases from V and 4 bases from J, with 19 bases in between. Germline V gives CDR1 LNHDA, CDR2 SQIVND (reference sequence). As DNA, the CDR3 is TGTGCCAGTAGTAGTACGGAGATGGATCGGGTCTATGGCTACACCTTC. Amino acids: CASSSTEMDRVYGYTF.

The rearrangement joins TRBV6-5 to TRBJ1-2, with D unresolved. The CDR3 loop spans 11 amino acids. The germline CDR1 and CDR2 sequences are MNHEY and SVGAGI. Trimming cost V 0 bases and J 13 bases, with 9 bases left between them. In DNA form, the CDR3 reads TGTGCCAGCAGTTACTCGGAGGTGGGCACCTTC. Translating gives CASSYSEVGTF.

The table lists this clonotype with a few counts. V and J are TRBV5-6 and TRBJ2-3; no clear D gene. V was clipped by 0 bases and J by 9 bases, with 8 bases between them. The CDR3 spans 12 residues. In germline, CDR1 is SGHDT, CDR2 YYEEEE. The CDR3 loop is CASSLGSRTQYF. DNA for the CDR3: TGTGCCAGCAGCTTGGGGTCTAGAACGCAGTATTTT.

The chain joins TRBV25-1 to TRBJ2-1, with 9 bases aligning to TRBD2. Germline assignment: CDR1 MGHDK and CDR2 SYGVNS. After removal of 4 bases from V and 6 bases from J, the junction contained 13 bases not matched to a gene. This CDR3 has 17 residues. This chain's CDR3 is CASSGVAGETACNEQFF. CDR3 DNA sequence: TGTGCCAGCAGTGGCGTAGCGGGAGAAACGGCCTGCAATGAGCAGTTCTTC.

The chain carries TRBV6-5 and TRBJ1-1, with 7 bases lining up with TRBD1. V lost 2 bases and J lost 0; bases outside the gene matches: 3. This CDR3 region has 15 residues. Germline V gives CDR1 MNHEY, CDR2 SVGAGI. In DNA, the CDR3 is TGTGCCAGCAGTTACACGGGACAGATGAACACTGAAGCTTTCTTT. Protein product: CASSYTGQMNTEAFF.

CDR3 nucleotides: TGTGCCAGCAGTTACCAGCAAGGACTAGCGGGTGCCTACGAGCAGTACTTC. Its translation is CASSYQQGLAGAYEQYF. The chain employs TRBV6-2 or TRBV6-3 and TRBJ2-7; TRBD2 matches at 11 bases. This CDR3 comprises 17 residues. V lost 2 bases to trimming and J lost 2 bases; unmatched junction nucleotides: 8. Germline assignment: CDR1 MNHEY and CDR2 SVGEGT.

This clonotype was picked up a small number of times. This sequence joins TRBV7-9 and TRBJ1-1, with D possibly being TRBD1 (5 bases). CDR1 and CDR2 (germline): SEHNR, FQNEAQ (reference sequence). The CDR3 sequence is 14 residues long. V lost 3 bases and J 6 bases, leaving 14 bases between the germline ends. This CDR3 reads CASSFPTRGAEAFF. CDR3 nucleotides: TGTGCCAGCAGCTTCCCTACTCGGGGGGCTGAAGCTTTCTTT.

This clonotype was counted at least ten times. The V call is TRBV5-1, the J call TRBJ2-2; D not resolved. Trimming shortened V by 2 bases and J by 4 bases, and 0 bases separated the two germline ends. The CDR3 runs to 11 residues. The germline gives CDR1 SGHRS, CDR2 YFSETQ. This CDR3 is CASSFTGELFF. The CDR3, as DNA: TGCGCCAGCAGCTTCACCGGGGAGCTGTTTTTT.